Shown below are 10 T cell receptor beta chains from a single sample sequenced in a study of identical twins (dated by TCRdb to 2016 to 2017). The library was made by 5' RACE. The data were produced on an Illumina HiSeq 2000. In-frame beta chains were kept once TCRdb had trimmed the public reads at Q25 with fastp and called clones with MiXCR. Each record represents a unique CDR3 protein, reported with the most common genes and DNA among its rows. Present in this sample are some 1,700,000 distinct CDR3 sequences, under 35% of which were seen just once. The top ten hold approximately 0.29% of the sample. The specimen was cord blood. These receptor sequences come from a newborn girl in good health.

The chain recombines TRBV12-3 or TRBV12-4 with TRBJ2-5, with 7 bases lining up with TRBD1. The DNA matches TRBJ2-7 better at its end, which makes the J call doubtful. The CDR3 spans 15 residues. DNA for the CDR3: TGTGCCAGCAGTTCGGACAGGTTTGGATCCTACGAGCAGTACTTC. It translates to CASSSDRFGSYEQYF.

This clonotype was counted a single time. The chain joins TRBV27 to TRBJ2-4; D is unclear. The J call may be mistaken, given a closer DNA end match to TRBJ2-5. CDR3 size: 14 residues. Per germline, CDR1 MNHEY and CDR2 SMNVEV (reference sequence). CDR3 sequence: CASSLSMAQETQYF. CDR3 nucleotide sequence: TGTGCCAGCAGTTTATCGATGGCCCAAGAGACCCAGTACTTC.

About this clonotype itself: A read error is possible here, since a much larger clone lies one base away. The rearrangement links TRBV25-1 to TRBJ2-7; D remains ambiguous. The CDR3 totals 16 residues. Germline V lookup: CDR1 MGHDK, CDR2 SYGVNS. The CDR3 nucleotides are TGTGTCAGCAGTGAATATGTGGCCTTTCAAGGGCACGAGCAGTACTTC. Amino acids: CVSSEYVAFQGHEQYF.

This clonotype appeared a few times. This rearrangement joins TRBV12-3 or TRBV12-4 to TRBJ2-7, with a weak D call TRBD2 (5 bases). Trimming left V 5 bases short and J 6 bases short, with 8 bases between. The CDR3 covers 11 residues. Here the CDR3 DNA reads TGTGCCAGCAGTACTAGTTTCGAGCAGTACTTC. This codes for CASSTSFEQYF.

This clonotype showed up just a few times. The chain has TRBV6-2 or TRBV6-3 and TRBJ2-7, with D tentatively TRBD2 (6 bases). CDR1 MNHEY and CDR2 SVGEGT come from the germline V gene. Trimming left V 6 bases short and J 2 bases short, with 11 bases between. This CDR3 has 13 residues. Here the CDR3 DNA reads TGTGCCAGCAGGAGCGGGTACACCTACGAGCAGTACTTC. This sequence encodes CASRSGYTYEQYF.

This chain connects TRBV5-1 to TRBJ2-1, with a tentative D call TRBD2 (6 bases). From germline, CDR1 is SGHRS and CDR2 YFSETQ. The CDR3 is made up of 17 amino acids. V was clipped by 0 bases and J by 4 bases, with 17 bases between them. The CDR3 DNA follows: TGCGCCAGCAGCTTGGCCCCGTCTCGACTAGTATACAATGAGCAGTTCTTC. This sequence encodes CASSLAPSRLVYNEQFF. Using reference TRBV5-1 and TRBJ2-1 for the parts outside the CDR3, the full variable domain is KAGVTQTPRYLIKTRGQQVTLSCSPISGHRSVSWYQQTPGQGLQFLFEYFSETQRNKGNFPGRFSGRQFSNSRSEMNVSTLELGDSALYLCASSLAPSRLVYNEQFFGPGTRLTVL.

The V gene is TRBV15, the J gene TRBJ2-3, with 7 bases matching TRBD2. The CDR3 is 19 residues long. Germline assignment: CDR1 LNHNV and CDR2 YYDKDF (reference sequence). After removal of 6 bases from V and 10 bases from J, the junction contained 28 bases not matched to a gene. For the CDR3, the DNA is TGTGCCACCAGATCAGGTTTTGGCGGGAGAGGATTTTTGACGAGGGCGCAGTATTTT. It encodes CATRSGFGGRGFLTRAQYF.

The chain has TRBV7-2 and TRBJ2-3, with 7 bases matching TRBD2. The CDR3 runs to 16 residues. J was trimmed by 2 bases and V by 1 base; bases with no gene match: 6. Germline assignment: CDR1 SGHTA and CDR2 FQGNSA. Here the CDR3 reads CASSLGGRRDTDTQYF. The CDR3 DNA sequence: TGTGCCAGCAGCTTAGGCGGGAGACGGGACACAGATACGCAGTATTTT.

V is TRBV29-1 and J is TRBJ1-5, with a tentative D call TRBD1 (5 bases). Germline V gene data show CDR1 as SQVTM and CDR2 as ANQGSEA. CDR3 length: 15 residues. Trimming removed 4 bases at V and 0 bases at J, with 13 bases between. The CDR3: CSVGQGGGSNQPQHF. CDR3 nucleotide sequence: TGCAGCGTTGGTCAGGGCGGTGGTAGCAATCAGCCCCAGCATTTT.

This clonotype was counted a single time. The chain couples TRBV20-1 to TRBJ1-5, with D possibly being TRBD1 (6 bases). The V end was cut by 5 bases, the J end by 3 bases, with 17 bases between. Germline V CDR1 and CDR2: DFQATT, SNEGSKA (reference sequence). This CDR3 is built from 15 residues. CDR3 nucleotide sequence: TGCAGTGCTGGCCGGGACATTGGGAACAATCAGCCCCAGCATTTT. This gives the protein CSAGRDIGNNQPQHF.